The entry below describes one T cell receptor beta chain. The sample comes from a study of T cells in Graves' hyperthyroidism and ophthalmopathy. RNA transcripts provided the source from which TCR beta CDR3 regions were amplified. HTBI primers drove first-round RT-PCR of the TCR CDR3. TCRdb redid the calling of the multiplex PCR reads with MiXCR, one entry per CDR3 protein. The repertoire has about 260,000 distinct CDR3 sequences, 25% of them found once; the top ten carry roughly a quarter. Source material: blood. The TCR sequence derives from a middle-aged man with Graves' hyperthyroidism that later progressed to Graves' ophthalmopathy.

The CDR3 sequence: CASSKHEAFF. In nucleotides, the CDR3 is TGTGCCAGCAGCAAGCACGAAGCTTTCTTT. The chain couples TRBV28 to TRBJ1-1; D uncertain. CDR1 is MDHEN, CDR2 SYDVKM, per germline. V gave up 6 bases and J gave up 8 bases, with 7 bases separating them. This CDR3 has 10 amino acids.